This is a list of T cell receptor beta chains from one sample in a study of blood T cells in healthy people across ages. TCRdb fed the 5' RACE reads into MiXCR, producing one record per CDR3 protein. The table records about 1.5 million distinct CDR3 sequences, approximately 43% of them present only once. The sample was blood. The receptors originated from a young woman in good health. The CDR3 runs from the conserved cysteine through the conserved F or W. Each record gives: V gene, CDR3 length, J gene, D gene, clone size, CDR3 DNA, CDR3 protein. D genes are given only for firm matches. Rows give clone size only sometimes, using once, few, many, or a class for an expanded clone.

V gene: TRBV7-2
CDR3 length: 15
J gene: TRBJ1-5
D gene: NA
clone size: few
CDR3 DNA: TGTGCCAGCAGCTTAGTGGGACGGCTCAATCAGCCCCAGCATTTT
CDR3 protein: CASSLVGRLNQPQHF

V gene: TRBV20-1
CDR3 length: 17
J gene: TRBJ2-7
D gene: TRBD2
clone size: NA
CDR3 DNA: TGCAGTGCTAGAGATAGGACTAGCGGGGATGTCTACAATGAGCAGTACTTC
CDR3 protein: CSARDRTSGDVYNEQYF

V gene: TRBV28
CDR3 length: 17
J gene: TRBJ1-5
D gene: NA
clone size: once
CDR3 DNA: TGTGCCAGCAGTTTGGAGGGGTCGGGCAATAGCAATCAGCCCCAGCATTTT
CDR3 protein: CASSLEGSGNSNQPQHF

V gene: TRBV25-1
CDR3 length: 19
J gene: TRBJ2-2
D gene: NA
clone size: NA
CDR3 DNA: TGTGCCAGCGGTGAACGGTTCGCGGCTGCCCCCTTAATGGGCGGGGAGCTGTTTTTT
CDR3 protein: CASGERFAAAPLMGGELFF

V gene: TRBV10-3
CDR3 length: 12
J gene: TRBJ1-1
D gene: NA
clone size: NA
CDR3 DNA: TGTGCCATGCAGGGATGGGGGACTGAAGCTTTCTTT
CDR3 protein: CAMQGWGTEAFF

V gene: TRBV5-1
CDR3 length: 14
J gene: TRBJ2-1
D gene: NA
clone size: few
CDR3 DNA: TGCGCCAGCAGGCTTTTGGTTAGCTACAATGAGCAGTTCTTC
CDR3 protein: CASRLLVSYNEQFF

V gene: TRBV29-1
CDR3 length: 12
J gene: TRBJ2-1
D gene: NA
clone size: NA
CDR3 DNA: TGCAGCGTTGACAGGGTGTACGATGAGCAGTTCTTC
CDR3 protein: CSVDRVYDEQFF

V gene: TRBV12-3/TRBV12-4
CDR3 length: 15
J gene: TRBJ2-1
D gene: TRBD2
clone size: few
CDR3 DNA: TGTGCCAGCAGTGCGCCGGGAGGAGGTTACAATGAGCAGTTCTTC
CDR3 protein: CASSAPGGGYNEQFF

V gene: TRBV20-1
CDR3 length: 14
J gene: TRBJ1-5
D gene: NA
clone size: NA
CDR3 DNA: TGCAGTGCTAGACAAAAGGGGAGCAATCACCCCCAGCATTTT
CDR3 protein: CSARQKGSNHPQHF

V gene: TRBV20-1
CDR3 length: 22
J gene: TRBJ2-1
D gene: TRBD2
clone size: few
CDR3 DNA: TGCAGTGCTAGCGGTGCGACCCCTCCGACTAGCGGGAGGGGTACATCCTACAATGAGCAGTTCTTC
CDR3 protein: CSASGATPPTSGRGTSYNEQFF

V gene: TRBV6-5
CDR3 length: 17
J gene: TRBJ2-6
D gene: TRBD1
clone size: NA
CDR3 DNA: TGTGCCAGCAGTTACGTACAGGGGAGAACTGGGGCCAACGTCCTGACTTTC
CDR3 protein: CASSYVQGRTGANVLTF

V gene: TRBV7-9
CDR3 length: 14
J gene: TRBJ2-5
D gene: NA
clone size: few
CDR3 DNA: TGTGCCAGCAGCACCTCCCAGAGTCCAGAGACCCAGTACTTC
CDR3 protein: CASSTSQSPETQYF

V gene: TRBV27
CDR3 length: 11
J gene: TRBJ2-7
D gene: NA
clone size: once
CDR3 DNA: TGTGCCAGCAGACACCACTACGAGCAGTACTTC
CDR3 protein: CASRHHYEQYF

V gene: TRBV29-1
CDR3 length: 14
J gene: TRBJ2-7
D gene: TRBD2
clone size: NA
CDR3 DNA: TGCAGCGTTAAGGGACTAGCGGCTACCTACGAGCAGTACTTC
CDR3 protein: CSVKGLAATYEQYF

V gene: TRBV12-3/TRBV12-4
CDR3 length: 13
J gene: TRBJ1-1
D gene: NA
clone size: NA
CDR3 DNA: TGTGCCAGCACCCGACCCGCGTCAAACATGGCTTTCTTT
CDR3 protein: CASTRPASNMAFF

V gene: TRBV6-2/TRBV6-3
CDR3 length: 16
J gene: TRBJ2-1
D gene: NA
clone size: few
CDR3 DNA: TGTGCCAGCAGTTACCGGGAGTCACCTTCCTACAATGAGCAGTTCTTC
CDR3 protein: CASSYRESPSYNEQFF

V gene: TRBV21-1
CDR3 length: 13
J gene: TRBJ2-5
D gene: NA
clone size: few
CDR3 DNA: TGTGCCAGCAGCAAATCGGGAGGAGAGACCCAGTACTTC
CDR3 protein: CASSKSGGETQYF

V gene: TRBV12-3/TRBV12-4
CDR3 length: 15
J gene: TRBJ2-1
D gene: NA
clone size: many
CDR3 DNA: TGTGCCAGCAGTTTACGGCAGGGGAGGGGGAATGAGCAGTTCTTC
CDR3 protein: CASSLRQGRGNEQFF

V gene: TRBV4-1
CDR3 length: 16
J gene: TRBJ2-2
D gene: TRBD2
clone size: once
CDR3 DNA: TGCGCCAGCAGCCTTCGACTAGCGGGGACCACCGGGGAGCTGTTTTTT
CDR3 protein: CASSLRLAGTTGELFF

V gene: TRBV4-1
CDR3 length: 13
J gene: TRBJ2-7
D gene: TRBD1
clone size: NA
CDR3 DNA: TGCGCCAGCAGCCAACCACAGGGGTACGAGCAGTACTTC
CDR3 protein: CASSQPQGYEQYF

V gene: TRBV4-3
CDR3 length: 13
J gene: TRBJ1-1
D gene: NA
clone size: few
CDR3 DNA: TGCGCCAGCAGCCAAGATTGGGCAGTTGAAGCTTTCTTT
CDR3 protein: CASSQDWAVEAFF

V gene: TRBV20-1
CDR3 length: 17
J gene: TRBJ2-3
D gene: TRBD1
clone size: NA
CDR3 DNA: TGCAGTGCTAGAGACGCAGGGGGTTTAACTAGCACAGATACGCAGTATTTT
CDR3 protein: CSARDAGGLTSTDTQYF

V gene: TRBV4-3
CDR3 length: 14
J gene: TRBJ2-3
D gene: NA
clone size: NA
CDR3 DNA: TGCGCCAGCAGTTTTAATAGCTTAGGAGATACGCAGTATTTT
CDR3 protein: CASSFNSLGDTQYF